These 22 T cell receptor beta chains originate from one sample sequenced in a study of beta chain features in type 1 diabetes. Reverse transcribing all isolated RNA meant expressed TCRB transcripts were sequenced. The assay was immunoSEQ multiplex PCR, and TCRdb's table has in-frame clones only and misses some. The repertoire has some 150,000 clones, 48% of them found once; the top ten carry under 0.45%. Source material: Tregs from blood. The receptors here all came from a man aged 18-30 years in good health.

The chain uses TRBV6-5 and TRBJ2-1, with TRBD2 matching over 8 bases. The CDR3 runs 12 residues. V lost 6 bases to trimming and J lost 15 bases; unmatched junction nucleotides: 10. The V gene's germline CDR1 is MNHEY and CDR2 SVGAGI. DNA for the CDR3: TGTGCCAGCAGACCCGGCGGGGGGAGGCCGTTCTTC. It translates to CASRPGGGRPFF.

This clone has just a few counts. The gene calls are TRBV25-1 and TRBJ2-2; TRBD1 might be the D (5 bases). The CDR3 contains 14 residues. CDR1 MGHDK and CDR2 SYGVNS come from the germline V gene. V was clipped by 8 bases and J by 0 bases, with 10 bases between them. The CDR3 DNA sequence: TGTGCCAGCCAAGCGACAGCGAACACCGGGGAGCTGTTTTTT. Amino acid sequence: CASQATANTGELFF.

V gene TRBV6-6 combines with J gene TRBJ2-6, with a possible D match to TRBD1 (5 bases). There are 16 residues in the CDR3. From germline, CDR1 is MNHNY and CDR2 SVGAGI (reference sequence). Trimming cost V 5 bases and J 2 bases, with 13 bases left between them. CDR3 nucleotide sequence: TGTGCCAGCAGTGCCCATCAGGGCACTGGGGCCAACGTCCTGACTTTC. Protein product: CASSAHQGTGANVLTF.

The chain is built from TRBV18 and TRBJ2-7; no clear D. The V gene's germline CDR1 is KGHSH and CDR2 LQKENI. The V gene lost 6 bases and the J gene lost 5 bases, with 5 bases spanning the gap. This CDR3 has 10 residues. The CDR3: CASSLDEQYF. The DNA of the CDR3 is TGTGCCAGCTCCCTCGACGAGCAGTACTTC.

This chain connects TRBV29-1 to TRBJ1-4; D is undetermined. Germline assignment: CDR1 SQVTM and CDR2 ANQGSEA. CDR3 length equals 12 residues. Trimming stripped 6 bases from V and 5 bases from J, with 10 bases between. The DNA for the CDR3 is TGCAGCGTCCTGGTGGAGAATGAAAAACTGTTTTTT. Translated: CSVLVENEKLFF.

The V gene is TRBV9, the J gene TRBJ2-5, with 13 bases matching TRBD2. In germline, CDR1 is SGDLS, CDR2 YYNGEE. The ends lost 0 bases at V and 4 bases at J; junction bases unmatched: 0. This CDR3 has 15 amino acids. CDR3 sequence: CASSVGTSGRETQYF. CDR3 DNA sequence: TGTGCCAGCAGCGTAGGGACTAGCGGGAGAGAGACCCAGTACTTC.

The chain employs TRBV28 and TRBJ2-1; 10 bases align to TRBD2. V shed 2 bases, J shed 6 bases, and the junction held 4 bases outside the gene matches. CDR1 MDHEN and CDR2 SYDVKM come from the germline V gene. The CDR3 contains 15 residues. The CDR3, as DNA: TGTGCCAGCAGTTTAATCACTAGCGGGATCAATGAGCAGTTCTTC. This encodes CASSLITSGINEQFF.

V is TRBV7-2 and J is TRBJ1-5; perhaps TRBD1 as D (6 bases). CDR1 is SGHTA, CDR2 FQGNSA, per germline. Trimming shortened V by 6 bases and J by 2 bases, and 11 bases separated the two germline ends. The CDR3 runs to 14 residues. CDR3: CASRQTGGNQPQHF. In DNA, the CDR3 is TGTGCCAGCAGGCAGACAGGAGGCAATCAGCCCCAGCATTTT.

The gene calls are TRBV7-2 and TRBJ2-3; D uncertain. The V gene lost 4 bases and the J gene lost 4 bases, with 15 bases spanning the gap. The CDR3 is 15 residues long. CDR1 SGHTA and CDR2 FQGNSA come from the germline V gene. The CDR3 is CASSSGGPMSDTQYF. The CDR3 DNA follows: TGTGCCAGCAGCTCAGGTGGCCCGATGTCAGATACGCAGTATTTT.

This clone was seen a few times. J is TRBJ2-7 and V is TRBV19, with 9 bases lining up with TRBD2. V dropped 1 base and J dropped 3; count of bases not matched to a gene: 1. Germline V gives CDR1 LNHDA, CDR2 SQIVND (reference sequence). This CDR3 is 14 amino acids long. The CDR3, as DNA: TGTGCCAGTAGTATAGGACTAGCGGACTACGAGCAGTACTTC. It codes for CASSIGLADYEQYF.

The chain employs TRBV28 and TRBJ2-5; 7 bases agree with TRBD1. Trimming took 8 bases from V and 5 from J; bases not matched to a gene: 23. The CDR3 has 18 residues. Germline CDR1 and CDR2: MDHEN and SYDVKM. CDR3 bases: TGTGCCAGCCAGCTGCAGAACAGGGGACGCCTCGGGTGGGAGACCCAGTACTTC. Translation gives CASQLQNRGRLGWETQYF. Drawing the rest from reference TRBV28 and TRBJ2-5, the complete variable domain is DVKVTQSSRYLVKRTGEKVFLECVQDMDHENMFWYRQDPGLGLRLIYFSYDVKMKEKGDIPEGYSVSREKKERFSLILESASTNQTSMYLCASQLQNRGRLGWETQYFGPGTRLLVL.

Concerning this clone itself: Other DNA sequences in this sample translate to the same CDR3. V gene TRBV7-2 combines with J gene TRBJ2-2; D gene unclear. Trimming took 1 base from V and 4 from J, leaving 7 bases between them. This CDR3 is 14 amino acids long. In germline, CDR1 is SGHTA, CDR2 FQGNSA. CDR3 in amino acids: CASSLGGGTGELFF. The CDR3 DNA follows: TGTGCCAGCAGCTTAGGTGGCGGCACCGGGGAGCTGTTTTTT.

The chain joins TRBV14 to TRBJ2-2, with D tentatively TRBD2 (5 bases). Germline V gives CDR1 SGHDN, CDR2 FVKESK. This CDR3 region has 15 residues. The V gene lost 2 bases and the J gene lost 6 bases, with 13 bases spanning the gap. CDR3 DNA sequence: TGTGCCAGCAGCCAAATAGCAGGACTTTCCGGGGAGCTGTTTTTT. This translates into CASSQIAGLSGELFF. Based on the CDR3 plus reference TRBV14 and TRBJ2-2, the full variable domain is EAGVTQFPSHSVIEKGQTVTLRCDPISGHDNLYWYRRVMGKEIKFLLHFVKESKQDESGMPNNRFLAERTGGTYSTLKVQPAELEDSGVYFCASSQIAGLSGELFFGEGSRLTVL.

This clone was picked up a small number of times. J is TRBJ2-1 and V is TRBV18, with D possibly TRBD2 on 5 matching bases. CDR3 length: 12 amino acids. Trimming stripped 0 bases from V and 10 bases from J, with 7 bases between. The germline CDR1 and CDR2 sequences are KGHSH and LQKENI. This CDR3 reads CASSPPGAEQFF. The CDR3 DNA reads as TGTGCCAGCTCACCACCGGGAGCGGAGCAGTTCTTC.

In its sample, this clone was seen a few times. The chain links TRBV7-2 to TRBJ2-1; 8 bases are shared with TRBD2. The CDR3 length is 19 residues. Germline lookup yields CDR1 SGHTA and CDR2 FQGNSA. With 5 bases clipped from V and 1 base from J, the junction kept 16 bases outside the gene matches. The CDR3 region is CASSLYWGGAGGSYNEQFF. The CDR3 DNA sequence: TGTGCCAGCAGCCTATATTGGGGTGGGGCGGGAGGTTCCTACAATGAGCAGTTCTTC.

CDR3 nucleotides: TGCGCCAGCACCGGACAGGCTGACTACGAGCAGTACTTC. Encoded protein: CASTGQADYEQYF. The rearrangement joins TRBV5-1 to TRBJ2-7; 7 bases are shared with TRBD1. This CDR3 has 13 amino acids. V shed 6 bases and J 3 bases; nucleotides not matched to a gene: 6. Germline V lookup: CDR1 SGHRS, CDR2 YFSETQ.

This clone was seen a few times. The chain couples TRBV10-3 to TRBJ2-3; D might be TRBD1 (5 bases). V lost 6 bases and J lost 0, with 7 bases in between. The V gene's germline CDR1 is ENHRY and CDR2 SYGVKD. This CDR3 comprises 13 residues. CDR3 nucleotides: TGTGCCATCAGGACAGCTAGCACAGATACGCAGTATTTT. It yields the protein CAIRTASTDTQYF.

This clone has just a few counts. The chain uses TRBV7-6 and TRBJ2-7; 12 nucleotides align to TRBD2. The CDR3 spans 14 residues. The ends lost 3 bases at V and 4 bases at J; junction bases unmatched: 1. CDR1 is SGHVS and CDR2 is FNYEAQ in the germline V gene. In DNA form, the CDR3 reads TGTGCCAGCAGCTTGGGACTAGCGGGTTACGAGCAGTACTTC. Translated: CASSLGLAGYEQYF.

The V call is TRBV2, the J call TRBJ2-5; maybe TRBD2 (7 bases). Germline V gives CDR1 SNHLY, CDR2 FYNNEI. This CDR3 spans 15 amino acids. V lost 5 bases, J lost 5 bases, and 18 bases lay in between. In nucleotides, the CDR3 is TGTGCCAGCAGTAACGAGGGGGGGAGGTTGGAGACCCAGTACTTC. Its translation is CASSNEGGRLETQYF.

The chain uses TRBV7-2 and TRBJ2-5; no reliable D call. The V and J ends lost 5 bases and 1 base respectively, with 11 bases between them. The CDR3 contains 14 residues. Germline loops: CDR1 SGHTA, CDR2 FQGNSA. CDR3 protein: CASSQSSFQETQYF. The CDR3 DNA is TGTGCCAGCAGCCAGTCATCATTCCAAGAGACCCAGTACTTC. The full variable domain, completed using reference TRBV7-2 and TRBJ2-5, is GAGVSQSPSNKVTEKGKDVELRCDPISGHTALYWYRQSLGQGLEFLIYFQGNSAPDKSGLPSDRFSAERTGGSVSTLTIQRTQQEDSAVYLCASSQSSFQETQYFGPGTRLLVL.

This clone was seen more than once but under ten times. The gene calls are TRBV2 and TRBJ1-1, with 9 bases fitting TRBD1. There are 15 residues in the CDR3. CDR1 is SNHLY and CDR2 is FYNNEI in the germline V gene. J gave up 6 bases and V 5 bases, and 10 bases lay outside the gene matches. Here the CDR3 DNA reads TGTGCCAGCAGTTCCCGGACAGGGGAAAGTTCTGAAGCTTTCTTT. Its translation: CASSSRTGESSEAFF.

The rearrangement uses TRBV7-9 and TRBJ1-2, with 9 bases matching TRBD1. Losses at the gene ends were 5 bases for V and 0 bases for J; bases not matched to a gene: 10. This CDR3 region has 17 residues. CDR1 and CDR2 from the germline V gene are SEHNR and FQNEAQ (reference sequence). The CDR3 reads CASSRDRVLTANYGYTF. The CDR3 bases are TGTGCCAGCAGCCGGGACAGGGTATTGACAGCTAACTATGGCTACACCTTC.